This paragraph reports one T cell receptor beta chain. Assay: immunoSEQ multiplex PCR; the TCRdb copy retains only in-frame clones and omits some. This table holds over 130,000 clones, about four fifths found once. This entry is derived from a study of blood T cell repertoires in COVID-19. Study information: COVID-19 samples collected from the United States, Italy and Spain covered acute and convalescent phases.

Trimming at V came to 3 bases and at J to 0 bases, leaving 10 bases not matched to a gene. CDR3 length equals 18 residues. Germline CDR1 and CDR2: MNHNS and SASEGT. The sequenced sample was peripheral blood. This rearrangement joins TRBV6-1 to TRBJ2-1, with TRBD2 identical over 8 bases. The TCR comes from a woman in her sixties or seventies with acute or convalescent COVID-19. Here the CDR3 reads CASSEAGWSGSSYNEQFF. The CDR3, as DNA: TGTGCCAGCAGTGAGGCGGGTTGGAGCGGGAGCTCCTACAATGAGCAGTTCTTC.